This TCR beta chain was retrieved from a study of blood T cells in healthy people across ages (dated by TCRdb to about 2015). For context, the study as a whole: In model experiments, template switching captured roughly one uniquely barcoded TCR beta cDNA molecule for every two T cells. Age-related changes in TCR beta repertoire diversity were measured in the study by deep sequencing normalized with unique cDNA molecular identifiers. Four age groups were formed from the donors: young (average 16 years), middle-aged (approximately 39), aged (under 70) and long-lived (around 82). To avoid experimental bias, donors of different ages were spread randomly across the sequencing lanes. Using the same blood draw, the study looked at two additional independent replicas of 1 million unique cDNA reads for two donors, one aged 18 to 29 and the other aged 80 or older. The paper's findings and limits, for the study overall: Because profiling used bulk unsorted PBMCs, naive and antigen-experienced compartments could not be compared conclusively. As age increased, observed TCR beta diversity per million T cells dropped in a roughly linear way, and a significant reduction was already evident by age roughly 40. Total diversity estimates from one million sequenced T cells were considered lower bounds and underestimates. There was a strong correlation between observed TCR beta diversity and the percentage of naive T cells measured by flow cytometry. Donor CMV infection status was unknown, potentially confounding age-related changes in expanded clonotypes. The long-lived group showed more naive CD4+ T cells, fewer expanded clones and increased TCR diversity than the aged group, suggesting age selection.

Libraries were made using 5' RACE. For sequencing, an Illumina HiSeq 2500 was employed. A second about 7 to 12 cycle PCR used a sample-barcoded 5' primer and a J-beta primer mix. Each TCR beta cDNA molecule received a unique molecular identifier from a template-switch 5' adaptor carrying 12 random nucleotides. Each sample yielded at least 3 million CDR3-containing paired-end reads. First-strand cDNA was synthesized from all RNA with the Mint cDNA synthesis kit, primed by a TRBC-specific oligonucleotide. Following uracil-DNA glycosylase treatment, a first 18-cycle PCR with universal primers M1SS and BC2_uni_R was performed on all cDNA. The study's processing was this. For normalization, 1 million high-quality reads, each with a distinct molecular identifier, were randomly selected from each sample. Instead of being binned into consensus sequences, reads that shared molecular identifiers were thrown out. MiTCR, with a Q25 quality threshold and the strictest error-elimination algorithm, was used for CDR3 identification, clonotype clustering and error correction. Lower-bound total TCR beta diversity was estimated with a nonparametric unseen species model using Euler transformation. TCRdb passed the public sequencing reads through fastp at Q25 and MiXCR, retaining productive beta sequences. Each CDR3 protein appears once, grouped with its most common genes and DNA. These V and J calls derive from TCRdb rather than the authors' analysis. The sample table shows some 1.4 million distinct CDR3 sequences, and approximately 42% are seen once. Around 8% of the sample belongs to the ten largest clones.

Systemically healthy Caucasian individuals from Russia, 35 to 50 in total and aged roughly 6 to 100 years, were included as donors. Approximately 10 milliliters of peripheral blood were collected from each donor into EDTA-treated Vacutainer tubes. Ficoll-Paque density-gradient centrifugation was used to isolate PBMCs, with at least 6.5 million per sample. Total RNA, at least 6 micrograms per sample, was extracted from PBMCs with Trizol reagent. For every donor, an aliquot of PBMCs went through flow cytometry to measure the percentages of naive CD45RAhigh/CD27high T cells. Comment on this clonotype: No antigen is known for it. The input lacks base qualities; no much larger clone sits a single base away.

The germline V gene sets CDR1 to KGHSH and CDR2 to LQKENI. The CDR3 runs 16 amino acids, cysteine and phenylalanine included. Only the CDR3 region is kept as DNA, spanning 48 bases read in frame from base 1. A distance of 12 bases separates the germline ends of V and J, which lose 2 bases and 0 bases respectively. The source of this sequence is a young woman in good health. The chain is encoded by TRBV18 joined to TRBJ2-3; the D gene is not confidently resolved. Sequenced: blood. The DNA sequence is TGTGCCAGCTCACCAAGGCCGTTACTTAGCACAGATACGCAGTATTTT. This translates into CASSPRPLLSTDTQYF.